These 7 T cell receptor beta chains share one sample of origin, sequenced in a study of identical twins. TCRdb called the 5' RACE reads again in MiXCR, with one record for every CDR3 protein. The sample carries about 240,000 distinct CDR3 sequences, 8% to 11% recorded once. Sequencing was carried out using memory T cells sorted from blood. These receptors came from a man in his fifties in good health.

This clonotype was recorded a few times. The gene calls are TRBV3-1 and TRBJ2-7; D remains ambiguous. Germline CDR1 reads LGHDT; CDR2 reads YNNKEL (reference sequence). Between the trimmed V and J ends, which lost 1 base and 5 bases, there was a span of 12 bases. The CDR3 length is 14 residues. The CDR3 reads CASSQGQSPHEQYF. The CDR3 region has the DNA TGTGCCAGCAGCCAAGGGCAAAGTCCCCACGAGCAGTACTTC.

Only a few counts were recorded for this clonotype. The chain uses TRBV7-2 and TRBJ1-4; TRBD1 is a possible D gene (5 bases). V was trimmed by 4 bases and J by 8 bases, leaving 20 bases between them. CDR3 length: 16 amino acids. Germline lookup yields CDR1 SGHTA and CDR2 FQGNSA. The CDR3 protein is CASSSDAIGVREKLFF. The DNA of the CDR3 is TGTGCCAGCAGCTCCGACGCGATAGGGGTTCGGGAAAAACTGTTTTTT.

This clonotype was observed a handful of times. The CDR3 region is CASSPRFGETQYF. The CDR3 DNA follows: TGTGCCAGCAGCCCCCGGTTTGGGGAGACCCAGTACTTC. The V call is TRBV11-1, the J call TRBJ2-5; D remains unclear. Germline lookup yields CDR1 SGHAT and CDR2 FQDESV (reference sequence). The CDR3 runs 13 residues. V gave up 5 bases and J gave up 5 bases, with 12 bases separating them.

The CDR3 coding sequence is TGTGCCAGCAGCTTAGGGACAGGGGATTGGACCCAAGAGACCCAGTACTTC. Protein: CASSLGTGDWTQETQYF. V usage is TRBV11-3 and J usage is TRBJ2-5, with TRBD1 matching 9 bases. Germline V gene lookup returns CDR1 SGHNT and CDR2 YENEEA. The ends lost 1 base at V and 1 base at J; junction bases unmatched: 7. This CDR3 contains 17 residues.

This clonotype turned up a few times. CDR3: CAISDTSGAHEQFF. For the CDR3, the DNA is TGTGCCATCAGTGATACTAGCGGGGCCCATGAGCAGTTCTTC. V gene TRBV10-3 combines with J gene TRBJ2-1, with 10 bases that match TRBD2. V was pared by 3 bases and J by 8 bases, with 4 bases of the junction left unmatched. This CDR3 is 14 amino acids long. Per germline, CDR1 ENHRY and CDR2 SYGVKD.

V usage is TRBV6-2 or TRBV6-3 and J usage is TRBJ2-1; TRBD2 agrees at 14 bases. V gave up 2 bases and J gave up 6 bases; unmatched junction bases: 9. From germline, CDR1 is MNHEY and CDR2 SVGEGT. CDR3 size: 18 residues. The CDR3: CASSYTARTSGRTNEQFF. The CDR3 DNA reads TGTGCCAGCAGTTACACCGCGCGGACTAGCGGGAGGACCAATGAGCAGTTCTTC.

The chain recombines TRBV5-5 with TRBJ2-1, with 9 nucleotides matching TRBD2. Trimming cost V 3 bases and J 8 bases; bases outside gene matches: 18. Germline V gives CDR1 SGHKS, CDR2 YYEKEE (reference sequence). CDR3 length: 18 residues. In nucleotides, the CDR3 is TGTGCCAGCAGCTCAGAAGACTACTTTGTAGCGGGAGTAGATGAGCAGTTCTTC. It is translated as CASSSEDYFVAGVDEQFF. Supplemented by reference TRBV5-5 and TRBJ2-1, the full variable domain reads DAGVTQSPTHLIKTRGQQVTLRCSPISGHKSVSWYQQVLGQGPQFIFQYYEKEERGRGNFPDRFSARQFPNYSSELNVNALLLGDSALYLCASSSEDYFVAGVDEQFFGPGTRLTVL.